A selection of T cell receptor beta chains follows, all from one sample in a study of shared clonotypes between healthy human individuals. Here immunoSEQ multiplex PCR was the method, and the copy in TCRdb shows in-frame clones only, minus some. The sample yields more than 2,000,000 clones, approximately 94% seen once. Material for sequencing was naive CD4+ T cells sorted from blood. The receptor set was obtained from a man aged 18 to 35 in good health. CDR3s include the opening cysteine and the closing phenylalanine or tryptophan. Fields, in order: D gene, CDR3 length, V gene, J gene, CDR3 DNA, CDR3 protein. A D gene is named only where the DNA matches it firmly.

TRBD1,15,TRBV4-1,TRBJ1-4,TGCGCCAGCAGCCAGATTGACAGGGATAATGAAAAACTGTTTTTT,CASSQIDRDNEKLFF
-,12,TRBV30,TRBJ1-2,TGTGCCTGGGTCAAAACTAACTATGGCTACACCTTC,CAWVKTNYGYTF
-,16,TRBV12-5,TRBJ2-7,TGTGCTAGTGGTATATCTCATACAACCCTCCCCTACGAGCAGTACTTC,CASGISHTTLPYEQYF
-,15,TRBV5-1,TRBJ1-5,TGCGCCAGCAGCTTGGAGGGAGTTAGCAATCAGCCCCAGCATTTT,CASSLEGVSNQPQHF
TRBD1,16,TRBV5-1,TRBJ1-4,TGCGCCAGCAGCCCCGGGGACAGGGAAGTTCGTGAAAAACTGTTTTTT,CASSPGDREVREKLFF
-,12,TRBV18,TRBJ2-7,TGTGCCAGCTCACCTTCCTCCTACGAGCAGTACTTC,CASSPSSYEQYF
-,12,TRBV6-1,TRBJ2-7,TGTGCCAGCAGGAGGGATTTCTACGAGCAGTACTTC,CASRRDFYEQYF
-,14,TRBV28,TRBJ2-7,TGTGCCACTATCTCCCCCGGGGGCGGGTACGAGCAGTACTTC,CATISPGGGYEQYF
-,14,TRBV5-1,TRBJ2-4,TGCGCCAGCAGCTTGACAGGGGCCAAAAACATTCAGTACTTC,CASSLTGAKNIQYF
TRBD1,17,TRBV28,TRBJ2-4,TGTGCCAGCAGTTTAGGGCAGGGGGTCGTATCCAAAAACATTCAGTACTTC,CASSLGQGVVSKNIQYF
-,15,TRBV5-4,TRBJ1-4,TGTGCCAGCAGCTTTGACTACTCAACTAATGAAAAACTGTTTTTT,CASSFDYSTNEKLFF
TRBD1,19,TRBV9,TRBJ2-6,TGTGCCAGCAGCGTAGGAGAGGGACAGGGCTTCTCTGGGGCCAACGTCCTGACTTTC,CASSVGEGQGFSGANVLTF
-,15,TRBV5-1,TRBJ1-1,TGCGCCAGCAGCTTTAGCGGACAGCCTAGAAGAGAAGCTTTCTTT,CASSFSGQPRREAFF
-,13,TRBV6-1,TRBJ1-1,TGTGCCAGCAGCGAAGGCTGGTCCACTGAAGCTTTCTTT,CASSEGWSTEAFF